The T cell receptor (beta chain) described here comes from a study of T cell responses to AZD1222 COVID-19 vaccine. Study-wide results and limits: It should be noted that donors were predominantly white British and more often female, and clonal diversity was possibly underestimated. Scientists sampled the repertoires only once the peak T cell response had passed. Within unmutated variant regions lay the reported targets of nearly half of spike-specific TCRs.

Trimming shortened V by 0 bases and J by 6 bases, and 19 bases separated the two germline ends. The CDR3 runs 17 residues. Germline CDR1 and CDR2: SGDLS and YYNGEE. Regarding this clone: Its antigen is not known.

The assay was immunoSEQ multiplex PCR, and TCRdb's table has in-frame clones only and misses some. The sample shows 78,000 or so clones, around 81% of them seen only once. The chain employs TRBV9 and TRBJ2-1, with D perhaps matching TRBD1 or TRBD2 (6 bases each). This TCR derives from an adult who received the AZD1222 COVID-19 vaccine. The material was peripheral blood, obtained 28 days after the second AZD1222 dose. CDR3 in amino acids: CASSVATGAGWGNEQFF. The CDR3 DNA sequence: TGTGCCAGCAGCGTAGCTACGGGGGCAGGGTGGGGCAATGAGCAGTTCTTC.